The following is a T cell receptor beta chain sequence with its context. The antigen is undetermined. The sample belongs to a study of cytomegalovirus exposure and HLA in healthy donors. Points from the study as a whole: About 87% or about 30% of the time was how often most TCR beta V segments were productive, according to an earlier analysis. Across donors, sequencing depth was assumed by presence/absence analyses to be roughly uniform. The authors later found TCR association rates varying by HLA locus, with DRB1 most and HLA-C fewest.

CDR1 and CDR2 (germline): MDHEN, SYDVKM. This CDR3 region has 14 residues. The germline V and J ends were trimmed by 6 bases and 0 bases, with 9 bases remaining between them. The PCR was carried out with 60 Vbeta primers and 13 Jbeta primers. Some clones are missing from TCRdb's copy, which holds only in-frame ones; the method was immunoSEQ multiplex PCR. The sample carries about 70,000 clones, roughly 85% recorded once. This receptor was identified in a woman in her twenties or thirties in good health and CMV-seronegative. Sequenced material: PBMCs. V gene TRBV28 combines with J gene TRBJ1-5, with D possibly matching TRBD1 (6 bases). This chain's CDR3 is CASSNRDSNQPQHF. The CDR3, as DNA: TGTGCCAGCAGCAACAGGGATAGCAATCAGCCCCAGCATTTT.